The next 17 T cell receptor beta chains were all read from a single sample in a study of cytomegalovirus exposure and HLA in healthy donors. The PCR contained 60 Vbeta and 13 Jbeta primers. TCRdb's table, derived via immunoSEQ multiplex PCR, lists solely in-frame clones and lacks some. Of approximately 100,000 clones in the sample, about 80% were seen once. Sequences were obtained from PBMCs. These receptors were taken from a female donor in good health and CMV-seronegative.

The V and J genes are TRBV5-4 and TRBJ2-3; 10 bases are a match to TRBD2. The CDR3 is 16 residues long. Trimming removed 4 bases from V and 4 bases from J; junction bases left unmatched: 9. Looked up from germline, CDR1 is SGHNT and CDR2 is YYREEE (reference sequence). CDR3 in amino acids: CASSPQAGGRADTQYF. CDR3 DNA: TGTGCCAGCAGCCCTCAAGCGGGGGGGCGGGCAGATACGCAGTATTTT. Using reference TRBV5-4 and TRBJ2-3 for the parts outside the CDR3, the full variable domain is ETGVTQSPTHLIKTRGQQVTLRCSSQSGHNTVSWYQQALGQGPQFIFQYYREEENGRGNFPPRFSGLQFPNYSSELNVNALELDDSALYLCASSPQAGGRADTQYFGPGTRLTVL.

This chain uses TRBV11-2 with TRBJ2-2; 7 bases match TRBD2. J lost 3 bases, V lost 3 bases, and 7 bases had no gene match. The CDR3 totals 16 residues. Per germline, CDR1 SGHAT and CDR2 FQNNGV. The CDR3 here is CASSLEGRGYTGELFF. For the CDR3, the DNA is TGTGCCAGCAGCTTGGAGGGGAGGGGTTACACCGGGGAGCTGTTTTTT.

The chain is built from TRBV7-8 and TRBJ2-7, with 8 bases fitting TRBD2. This CDR3 is built from 14 residues. Losses at the gene ends were 5 bases for V and 1 base for J; bases not matched to a gene: 4. Looked up from germline, CDR1 is SGHVS and CDR2 is FQNEAQ. The CDR3 coding sequence is TGTGCCAGCAGCCTGGGACTAGTGTCCTACGAGCAGTACTTC. Amino acid sequence: CASSLGLVSYEQYF.

The J gene is TRBJ1-2, the V gene TRBV6-6; D is undetermined. Trimming removed 0 bases at V and 5 bases at J, with 10 bases between. The CDR3 has 14 residues. CDR1 MNHNY and CDR2 SVGAGI come from the germline V gene (reference sequence). CDR3 DNA sequence: TGTGCCAGCAGTTACTCTCCGGGAAAATATGGCTACACCTTC. This sequence encodes CASSYSPGKYGYTF.

The chain is built from TRBV7-2 and TRBJ1-1; D is possibly TRBD1 (5 bases). From germline, CDR1 is SGHTA and CDR2 FQGNSA. This CDR3 region has 15 residues. V lost 5 bases and J 6 bases, leaving 19 bases between the germline ends. The chain's CDR3 is CASSPPAGVGSEAFF. The CDR3 region has the DNA TGTGCCAGCAGCCCGCCAGCGGGGGTAGGCTCTGAAGCTTTCTTT.

There are a few counts of this clone. The chain links TRBV4-3 to TRBJ1-2; TRBD1 matches 7 bases. CDR3 length equals 14 residues. Germline assignment: CDR1 LGHNA and CDR2 YSLEER. V shed 1 base, J shed 4 bases, and the junction held 3 bases outside the gene matches. CDR3 in amino acids: CASSQGQGTYGYTF. The CDR3 coding sequence is TGCGCCAGCAGCCAAGGACAGGGCACCTATGGCTACACCTTC.

The chain combines TRBV7-2 with TRBJ2-4, with TRBD2 identical over 12 bases. Germline assignment: CDR1 SGHTA and CDR2 FQGNSA. V was pared by 5 bases and J by 2 bases, with 4 bases of the junction left unmatched. The CDR3 loop spans 16 amino acids. The CDR3 here is CASSPLAGGPKNIQYF. The DNA of the CDR3 is TGTGCCAGCAGCCCCCTAGCGGGGGGGCCCAAAAACATTCAGTACTTC. Full variable domain (outside the CDR3, taken from reference TRBV7-2 and TRBJ2-4): GAGVSQSPSNKVTEKGKDVELRCDPISGHTALYWYRQSLGQGLEFLIYFQGNSAPDKSGLPSDRFSAERTGGSVSTLTIQRTQQEDSAVYLCASSPLAGGPKNIQYFGAGTRLSVL.

The rearrangement joins TRBV5-4 to TRBJ2-3; possible D gene TRBD1, 7 bases. V was clipped by 3 bases and J by 0 bases, with 11 bases between them. This CDR3 region has 15 residues. Per germline, CDR1 SGHNT and CDR2 YYREEE (reference sequence). The CDR3 region has the DNA TGTGCCAGCAGCTGGAGGGGGCGCAGCACAGATACGCAGTATTTT. Translation gives CASSWRGRSTDTQYF.

There are a few counts of this clone. The V gene is TRBV6-6, the J gene TRBJ1-3, with a tentative D call TRBD1 (6 bases). Trimming took off 7 bases at V and 4 bases at J, with 11 bases between the two ends. CDR1 and CDR2 from the germline V gene are MNHNY and SVGAGI (reference sequence). CDR3 length: 13 amino acids. In nucleotides, the CDR3 is TGTGCCAGCATCAAGGACAGCGGAAACACCATATATTTT. This encodes CASIKDSGNTIYF.

In this sample, this clone turned up a few times. The chain combines TRBV19 with TRBJ1-5; 7 bases are a match to TRBD1. CDR3 length: 15 amino acids. With 6 bases clipped from V and 6 bases from J, the junction kept 11 bases outside the gene matches. Germline V gene sequence: CDR1 LNHDA, CDR2 SQIVND (reference sequence). The CDR3 protein is CASRLKEGAGQPQHF. CDR3 coding DNA: TGTGCCAGTAGGCTCAAAGAGGGGGCTGGTCAGCCCCAGCATTTT.

The chain couples TRBV11-2 to TRBJ2-3; 7 bases agree with TRBD1. Germline CDR1 and CDR2: SGHAT and FQNNGV. With 5 bases clipped from V and 1 base from J, the junction kept 9 bases outside the gene matches. CDR3 length equals 16 residues. The CDR3 spells CASSDEGQMGTDTQYF. CDR3 DNA: TGTGCCAGCAGCGACGAGGGACAGATGGGCACAGATACGCAGTATTTT.

In nucleotides, the CDR3 is TGTGCCAGCAGTACCCGACAGGGAGTAGGAGAGCAGTACTTC. This gives the protein CASSTRQGVGEQYF. This rearrangement joins TRBV27 to TRBJ2-7, with 7 nucleotides matching TRBD1. CDR1 and CDR2 from the germline V gene are MNHEY and SMNVEV (reference sequence). The ends lost 5 bases at V and 7 bases at J; junction bases unmatched: 11. This CDR3 has 14 amino acids.

This clone showed up just once. The V call is TRBV7-9, the J call TRBJ2-6, with TRBD2 as a possible D gene (5 bases). V was clipped by 2 bases and J by 0 bases, with 11 bases between them. The CDR3 spans 17 residues. CDR1 and CDR2 from the germline V gene are SEHNR and FQNEAQ (reference sequence). As DNA, the CDR3 is TGTGCCAGCAGCTTACTTGTAGGGAGCTCTGGGGCCAACGTCCTGACTTTC. Its translation is CASSLLVGSSGANVLTF.

The sample holds one count of this clone. The rearrangement joins TRBV30 to TRBJ1-2, with 10 bases identical to TRBD1. V dropped 4 bases and J dropped 3; count of bases not matched to a gene: 26. This CDR3 region has 21 residues. Looked up from germline, CDR1 is GTSNPN and CDR2 is SVGIG (reference sequence). The CDR3: CAWNLAPGQGTSPIYYYGYTF. The CDR3, as DNA: TGTGCCTGGAACCTAGCCCCGGGACAGGGGACGTCCCCCATATACTACTATGGCTACACCTTC.

V usage is TRBV5-1 and J usage is TRBJ2-7; 10 bases fit TRBD2. The CDR3 totals 14 residues. CDR1 SGHRS and CDR2 YFSETQ come from the germline V gene. J was trimmed by 4 bases and V by 10 bases; bases with no gene match: 11. This CDR3 reads CAHFPGTSAYEQYF. The CDR3 bases are TGCGCCCACTTCCCCGGGACTAGCGCATACGAGCAGTACTTC. Full variable domain (missing parts from reference TRBV5-1 and TRBJ2-7): KAGVTQTPRYLIKTRGQQVTLSCSPISGHRSVSWYQQTPGQGLQFLFEYFSETQRNKGNFPGRFSGRQFSNSRSEMNVSTLELGDSALYLCAHFPGTSAYEQYFGPGTRLTVT.

V and J are TRBV13 and TRBJ2-7; D gene unclear. The CDR3 has 14 residues. CDR1 is PRHDT and CDR2 is FYEKMQ in the germline V gene (reference sequence). V was trimmed by 4 bases and J by 6 bases, leaving 16 bases between them. In DNA form, the CDR3 reads TGTGCCAGCAGCTCCTGGGCCTCTCTGGGCGAGCAGTACTTC. Encoded protein: CASSSWASLGEQYF.

The chain employs TRBV7-8 and TRBJ2-5; 7 bases agree with TRBD1. The J call may be mistaken, given a closer DNA end match to TRBJ2-7. This CDR3 has 15 residues. Germline loops: CDR1 SGHVS, CDR2 FQNEAQ. The DNA for the CDR3 is TGTGCCAGCAGCTTAGATGTGCAGACAGGGTTCGAGCAGTACTTC. This sequence encodes CASSLDVQTGFEQYF.